This T cell receptor (beta chain) was observed in a study of blood T cell repertoires in COVID-19. Background on the study: There were acute and convalescent COVID-19 samples, and they came from the United States, Italy and Spain. Sample material is recorded as cDNA or gDNA derived from T cells, B-cell-depleted T cells, or PBMCs.

CDR3 length: 15 amino acids. Trimming removed 4 bases from V and 9 bases from J, with 22 bases in between. Per germline, CDR1 MNHGY and CDR2 SVAAGI. Authors' analysis steps: Nucleated cell number was recorded as an estimate derived from reference gene primer amplification. TCRdb keeps only in-frame clones here, not all; method: immunoSEQ multiplex PCR. That table furnishes V, J and clone size, whereas the DNA furnished D and trimming. The data contain 200,000 or so clones, around 80% of them singletons. This sequence originates from a man between 25 and 39 years old with active or convalescent COVID-19. The source material was peripheral blood. The chain employs TRBV6-9 and TRBJ2-7; a possible D gene is TRBD2 (6 bases). The CDR3 nucleotides are TGTGCCAGCAGTTTACTGCACCCGGGCCGGGGGAGGCAGTACGTC. It encodes CASSLLHPGRGRQYV.